Following are 29 T cell receptor beta chains from one sample sequenced in a study of T cell repertoires in cytomegalovirus infection (dated by TCRdb to about 2019). The sample was run on an Illumina HiSeq 1500. Using fastp at Q25 and MiXCR, TCRdb reprocessed the public reads and kept productive beta chains. Every entry covers one CDR3 protein and lists the most common genes and DNA from its rows. The sample table holds 200,000 to 300,000 distinct CDR3 sequences, of which approximately 9.1% were seen once. The ten largest account for more than 12% of the sample. The specimen was PBMCs. These receptors all come from a human donor in good health (CMV status not recorded). Some clones in this sample may be carry-over from other donors' samples.

In its sample, this clonotype was seen many times. This chain links TRBV7-9 with TRBJ2-1, with D hard to call. Germline CDR1 reads SEHNR; CDR2 reads FQNEAQ (reference sequence). The CDR3 length is 15 residues. V lost 5 bases, J lost 0 bases, and 11 bases lay in between. Here the CDR3 DNA reads TGTGCCAGCAGCATTGACCCAAGCTCCTACAATGAGCAGTTCTTC. It codes for CASSIDPSSYNEQFF.

At least ten counts were recorded for this clonotype. In DNA form, the CDR3 reads TGTGCCAGCAGTACGATGGTGAACACTGAAGCTTTCTTT. It specifies CASSTMVNTEAFF. The J gene is TRBJ1-1, the V gene TRBV6-2 or TRBV6-3; D gene ambiguous. The V end lost 5 bases, the J end lost 0 bases, and 7 bases lay between the germline ends. The CDR3 totals 13 residues. CDR1 and CDR2 (germline): MNHEY, SVGEGT.

This clonotype was observed at least ten times. This chain joins TRBV7-2 and TRBJ2-5; 7 bases are a match to TRBD2. After removal of 7 bases from V and 5 bases from J, the junction contained 7 bases not matched to a gene. The length of the CDR3 is 13 residues. In germline, CDR1 is SGHTA, CDR2 FQGNSA. The CDR3 here is CASTKWEGETQYF. CDR3 DNA sequence: TGTGCCAGCACAAAATGGGAGGGTGAGACCCAGTACTTC.

The table lists this clonotype with a few counts. The chain carries TRBV20-1 and TRBJ2-3, with D unresolved. Germline loops: CDR1 DFQATT, CDR2 SNEGSKA (reference sequence). V was clipped by 3 bases and J by 0 bases, with 16 bases between them. The CDR3 runs 16 residues. The CDR3 loop reads CSASWVALLSTDTQYF. CDR3 DNA sequence: TGCAGTGCTAGCTGGGTAGCCCTCCTAAGCACAGATACGCAGTATTTT.

This clonotype was seen a few times. The chain joins TRBV7-9 to TRBJ1-6; TRBD1 might be the D (5 bases). Germline V gene sequence: CDR1 SEHNR, CDR2 FQNEAQ (reference sequence). The CDR3 runs 14 residues. Trimming pared 5 bases from V and 7 bases from J, leaving 12 bases between. The CDR3 DNA reads TGTGCCAGCAGCCCCGACAGTCTAAATTCACCCCTCCACTTT. Its translation is CASSPDSLNSPLHF.

This clonotype was detected a few times. The genes are TRBV6-6 and TRBJ1-3; no definite D call. In germline, CDR1 is MNHNY, CDR2 SVGAGI (reference sequence). This CDR3 is 17 amino acids long. V was clipped by 0 bases and J by 0 bases, with 12 bases between them. CDR3 in amino acids: CASSYSGLRSSGNTIYF. The CDR3 nucleotides are TGTGCCAGCAGTTACTCTGGGTTACGGAGCTCTGGAAACACCATATATTTT.

This clonotype has at least ten counts. J is TRBJ1-1 and V is TRBV7-2, with 12 bases identical to TRBD1. Losses at the gene ends were 2 bases for V and 6 bases for J; bases not matched to a gene: 7. This CDR3 comprises 16 residues. Germline-derived CDR1 and CDR2 are SGHTA and FQGNSA. CDR3 protein: CASSLRAGTGGSEAFF. In DNA form, the CDR3 reads TGTGCCAGCAGCTTAAGAGCGGGGACAGGGGGCTCTGAAGCTTTCTTT.

In this sample, this clonotype turned up many times. The V call is TRBV28, the J call TRBJ1-6; 8 nucleotides line up with TRBD1. CDR1 and CDR2 (germline): MDHEN, SYDVKM. The CDR3 is 14 amino acids. Losses at the gene ends were 6 bases for V and 7 bases for J; bases not matched to a gene: 5. CDR3 DNA sequence: TGTGCCAGCAGCCTCGGACAGGGAAATTCACCCCTCCACTTT. Translating it yields CASSLGQGNSPLHF.

This clonotype came up many times. V gene TRBV4-3 combines with J gene TRBJ2-7; 7 positions match TRBD2. CDR3 length: 16 amino acids. The germline CDR1 and CDR2 sequences are LGHNA and YSLEER. J was trimmed by 4 bases and V by 1 base; bases with no gene match: 10. CDR3 bases: TGCGCCAGCAGCCAAGCCCGAGGCGGGAGAGTTTACGAGCAGTACTTC. Encoded protein: CASSQARGGRVYEQYF.

The chain is built from TRBV14 and TRBJ1-2; TRBD1 might be the D (5 bases). Trimming pared 0 bases from V and 7 bases from J, leaving 15 bases between. CDR3 length equals 15 residues. From germline, CDR1 is SGHDN and CDR2 FVKESK. The CDR3 nucleotides read TGTGCCAGCAGCCAAGATCTGGGCAGGGCTCGTGGCTACACCTTC. Translated, it gives CASSQDLGRARGYTF.

This clonotype was seen only a few times. J is TRBJ1-4 and V is TRBV2, with D unresolved. The V gene lost 6 bases and the J gene lost 8 bases, with 13 bases spanning the gap. Per germline, CDR1 SNHLY and CDR2 FYNNEI. This CDR3 contains 13 residues. CDR3 in amino acids: CASRGRVGEKLFF. CDR3 nucleotides: TGTGCCAGCAGAGGCCGAGTTGGGGAAAAACTGTTTTTT.

The chain uses TRBV6-2 or TRBV6-3 and TRBJ1-2; a weak D match, TRBD1 (5 bases). The germline V gene encodes CDR1 MNHEY and CDR2 SVGEGT. CDR3 size: 13 residues. V was pared by 6 bases and J by 4 bases, with 12 bases between. CDR3 sequence (DNA): TGTGCCAGCAGAAAGACAGACCTCTATGGCTACACCTTC. Protein: CASRKTDLYGYTF.

This clonotype was seen repeatedly, ten times or more. The J gene is TRBJ2-2, the V gene TRBV19, with 10 nucleotides matching TRBD2. The V gene's germline CDR1 is LNHDA and CDR2 SQIVND (reference sequence). The CDR3 runs 16 residues. J was trimmed by 1 base and V by 4 bases; bases with no gene match: 3. CDR3 loop: CASSTLAGGNTGELFF. CDR3 DNA sequence: TGTGCCAGTAGTACCTTAGCGGGGGGGAACACCGGGGAGCTGTTTTTT.

This clonotype was observed at least ten times. V gene TRBV7-2 combines with J gene TRBJ2-7; D remains unclear. CDR3 length: 13 residues. The germline CDR1 and CDR2 sequences are SGHTA and FQGNSA. Trimming pared 5 bases from V and 7 bases from J, leaving 15 bases between. The CDR3 region is CASSLLWGEEQYF. The CDR3 nucleotides read TGTGCCAGCAGCCTCCTGTGGGGTGAAGAGCAGTACTTC.

This clonotype was observed many times. The chain carries TRBV29-1 and TRBJ1-1; 7 bases align to TRBD1. The CDR3 is 12 amino acids. Per germline, CDR1 SQVTM and CDR2 ANQGSEA. Germline trimming cut 7 bases from V and 4 bases from J; bases unmatched to any gene: 6. CDR3 residues: CSAGQLVTEAFF. The CDR3, as DNA: TGCAGCGCGGGACAGCTGGTCACTGAAGCTTTCTTT.

This clonotype was picked up many times. V and J are TRBV6-2 or TRBV6-3 and TRBJ1-2, with D possibly being TRBD1 (6 bases). Trimming took 2 bases from V and 0 from J, leaving 16 bases between them. In germline, CDR1 is MNHEY, CDR2 SVGEGT. The CDR3 length is 17 residues. CDR3 region: CASSYGGRRKANYGYTF. Here the CDR3 DNA reads TGTGCCAGCAGTTACGGGGGCCGAAGAAAAGCTAACTATGGCTACACCTTC.

This clonotype came up a few times. The chain combines TRBV20-1 with TRBJ2-5; tentatively, D is TRBD1 or TRBD2 (5 bases each). This CDR3 comprises 14 residues. Germline CDR1 reads DFQATT; CDR2 reads SNEGSKA (reference sequence). V was clipped by 5 bases and J by 0 bases, with 13 bases between them. The CDR3 sequence: CSAGRDVYQETQYF. The CDR3 DNA reads as TGCAGTGCTGGCCGGGACGTTTACCAAGAGACCCAGTACTTC.

The chain combines TRBV10-3 with TRBJ1-5; maybe TRBD1 (5 bases). Trimming pared 4 bases from V and 0 bases from J, leaving 13 bases between. The CDR3 consists of 16 residues. Per the germline V gene, CDR1 is ENHRY and CDR2 is SYGVKD. CDR3 sequence reads: CAISGTWDRSNQPQHF. The CDR3 nucleotides read TGTGCCATCAGTGGAACTTGGGACCGTAGCAATCAGCCCCAGCATTTT.

Regarding this clonotype: One end of the junction is discordant with germline, which a read error may explain. V is TRBV28 and J is TRBJ1-4; D is possibly TRBD1 (5 bases). The CDR3 extends over 15 amino acids. Germline V gene lookup returns CDR1 MDHEN and CDR2 SYDVKM. This CDR3 reads CASSPPGPRGEKLSF. The CDR3, as DNA: TGTGCCAGCAGTCCACCCGGGCCGAGGGGTGAAAAACTGTCTTTT. Looking up the rest from reference TRBV28 and TRBJ1-4 gives the full variable domain: DVKVTQSSRYLVKRTGEKVFLECVQDMDHENMFWYRQDPGLGLRLIYFSYDVKMKEKGDIPEGYSVSREKKERFSLILESASTNQTSMYLCASSPPGPRGEKLSFGSGTQLSVL.

J is TRBJ1-1 and V is TRBV7-2; 7 nucleotides line up with TRBD1. V lost 1 base and J lost 6; bases outside the gene matches: 5. CDR3 length: 14 amino acids. Looked up from germline, CDR1 is SGHTA and CDR2 is FQGNSA. CDR3 sequence: CASSLGTGTAEAFF. DNA of the CDR3: TGTGCCAGCAGCTTAGGGACAGGAACAGCTGAAGCTTTCTTT.

This clonotype was counted at least ten times. The J gene is TRBJ1-5, the V gene TRBV12-3 or TRBV12-4; 11 positions agree with TRBD1. There are 20 residues in the CDR3. The J segment lost 8 bases and the V segment lost 6 bases, leaving 24 bases of the junction unmatched. CDR3 DNA: TGTGCCAGCAGAATGACCGGGACAGGGGGTCGATATATCCAGCCGAAGCCCCAGCATTTT. It specifies CASRMTGTGGRYIQPKPQHF.

This clonotype was seen ten or more times. V is TRBV30 and J is TRBJ1-2; TRBD1 might be the D (5 bases). Germline CDR1 and CDR2: GTSNPN and SVGIG (reference sequence). V lost 2 bases and J lost 0, with 10 bases in between. The CDR3 covers 14 residues. The CDR3 bases are TGTGCCTGGAGTCCCGGGACCGCTAACTATGGCTACACCTTC. Translated, it gives CAWSPGTANYGYTF.

This clonotype occurred a few times. The chain links TRBV15 to TRBJ1-2; D not certain. Per germline, CDR1 LNHNV and CDR2 YYDKDF (reference sequence). V lost 4 bases, J lost 5 bases, and 20 bases lay in between. The CDR3 extends over 16 amino acids. The CDR3 here is CATSTLKVLLRYGYTF. Written as DNA, the CDR3 is TGTGCCACCAGCACCTTAAAAGTCCTACTTCGGTATGGCTACACCTTC. The complete variable domain, with remaining parts taken from reference TRBV15 and TRBJ1-2, reads DAMVIQNPRYQVTQFGKPVTLSCSQTLNHNVMYWYQQKSSQAPKLLFHYYDKDFNNEADTPDNFQSRRPNTSFCFLDIRSPGLGDTAMYLCATSTLKVLLRYGYTFGSGTRLTVV.

This clonotype was observed a few times. The gene calls are TRBV20-1 and TRBJ2-7; 12 bases fit TRBD2. Germline V gene data show CDR1 as DFQATT and CDR2 as SNEGSKA (reference sequence). With 5 bases clipped from V and 2 bases from J, the junction kept 7 bases outside the gene matches. CDR3 length: 15 amino acids. CDR3 in DNA: TGCAGTGCTTCCCCTCTAGCGGGAGGGCCCTACGAGCAGTACTTC. Translation: CSASPLAGGPYEQYF.

This clonotype was seen repeatedly, ten times or more. The chain recombines TRBV5-6 with TRBJ2-7; D unclear. Trimming stripped 0 bases from V and 6 bases from J, with 10 bases between. Germline CDR1 reads SGHDT; CDR2 reads YYEEEE. The CDR3 length is 13 residues. CDR3 sequence (DNA): TGTGCCAGCAGCTTGGCCGGGCCCGGCGAGCAGTACTTC. Protein: CASSLAGPGEQYF.

This clonotype was seen at least ten times. V usage is TRBV12-3 or TRBV12-4 and J usage is TRBJ1-1; a possible D gene is TRBD1 (6 bases). This CDR3 contains 12 residues. V dropped 6 bases and J dropped 7 bases, with 12 bases sitting between them. In DNA form, the CDR3 reads TGTGCCAGCAGCCGACAGGATGGTGAAGCTTTCTTT. Amino acid sequence: CASSRQDGEAFF.

This clonotype was recorded a few times. The chain uses TRBV28 and TRBJ1-1, with 7 bases that match TRBD1. Germline CDR1 reads MDHEN; CDR2 reads SYDVKM. The CDR3 contains 16 residues. V lost 0 bases, J lost 1 base, and 5 bases stayed unmatched. The CDR3 reads CASSLWGRGSNTEAFF. CDR3 in DNA: TGTGCCAGCAGTTTATGGGGCAGGGGGTCGAACACTGAAGCTTTCTTT. The full variable domain, rest sourced from reference TRBV28 and TRBJ1-1, is DVKVTQSSRYLVKRTGEKVFLECVQDMDHENMFWYRQDPGLGLRLIYFSYDVKMKEKGDIPEGYSVSREKKERFSLILESASTNQTSMYLCASSLWGRGSNTEAFFGQGTRLTVV.

The table lists this clonotype with many counts. J is TRBJ2-7 and V is TRBV6-1; 8 bases match TRBD1. The V gene's germline CDR1 is MNHNS and CDR2 SASEGT. With 6 bases clipped from V and 2 bases from J, the junction kept 6 bases outside the gene matches. The CDR3 runs to 14 residues. The CDR3 bases are TGTGCCAGCAGACCCGGGACAGGCGCCTACGAGCAGTACTTC. Its protein product is CASRPGTGAYEQYF.

This clonotype was recorded at least ten times. V is TRBV14 and J is TRBJ2-7; D possibly matches TRBD1 or TRBD2 (5 bases each). Between the trimmed V and J ends, which lost 4 bases and 2 bases, there was a span of 15 bases. CDR3 length equals 15 residues. Per germline, CDR1 SGHDN and CDR2 FVKESK. CDR3 in amino acids: CASSLGPPGTYEQYF. The CDR3 bases are TGTGCCAGCAGCCTGGGACCGCCAGGGACCTACGAGCAGTACTTC.